Described below is a single T cell receptor beta chain sequence and its context. Authors' methods: Estimation of nucleated cell counts relied on the amplification of reference gene primers. Generated by immunoSEQ multiplex PCR, the TCRdb table keeps only in-frame clones and is missing some. That table supplies the V and J calls and clone size; D and trimming were determined from the DNA. Of under 200,000 clones in the sample, about 83% were seen once. The data belong to a study of blood T cell repertoires in COVID-19. Trimming took 5 bases from V and 7 from J, leaving 17 bases between them. This CDR3 has 14 residues. The germline gives CDR1 LNHDA, CDR2 SQIVND (reference sequence).

This sequence was found in a woman aged 25 to 39 who had been exposed to COVID-19. Sequences were obtained from PBMCs or T cells enriched from blood (not recorded which). The rearrangement joins TRBV19 to TRBJ1-2, with D uncertain. CDR3 in amino acids: CASSPHRLGGGYTF. For the CDR3, the DNA is TGTGCCAGTAGTCCCCACCGCTTGGGAGGTGGCTACACCTTC.